What follows describes a single T cell receptor (beta chain). The sample holds many counts of this clonotype. Its antigen remains undetermined. No much larger clone is present one base from it, and per-base qualities are unavailable. The sample belongs to a study of T-cell memory formation after mild COVID-19 (dated by TCRdb to the early 2020s). Notes on the research overall: Most TCR sequence clusters were specific to one of the two donors. Two young, previously healthy adult volunteers made up the cohort, one male and one female. In a couple of donors, T-cell clones that expanded and contracted after mild COVID-19 were followed by sequencing TCRalpha and TCRbeta repertoires longitudinally.

Sequenced using an Illumina NovaSeq 6000. TCRalpha and TCRbeta cDNA libraries were constructed by 5'RACE with constant-segment primers, with sample barcodes and unique molecular identifiers being introduced. Trizol reagent was used to extract RNA from every sample. The libraries were amplified in two PCR steps, and the second step added a second sample barcode and Illumina TruSeq adapters. The libraries were sequenced on an Illumina NovaSeq using 2 x 150 bp paired-end reads. On the study's bioinformatics: The reads were demultiplexed and collapsed into UMI-guided consensus sequences using migec v1.2.7. Using mixcr v2.1.11, UMI consensuses were aligned to TRA and TRB V and J templates and then assembled into clonotypes. Clonotypes were classified as expanded or contracted when called significant by both edgeR and NoisET, with noise models trained on biological replicates. For edgeR calls, the thresholds were a false discovery rate-adjusted p below 0.01 and a log2 fold-change of 1. As an exploratory analysis of dynamics, PCA with hierarchical clustering was applied to max-normalized trajectories of the 1000 most abundant clonotypes. Each responding clone was given a CD4 or CD8 phenotype based on the CD4+ and CD8+ repertoires, which had been sequenced separately. TCRdb trimmed the raw reads at Q25, called clones with MiXCR and kept productive beta chains. One record per CDR3 amino acid sequence lists the most common genes and DNA. The V and J calls and clone size come from TCRdb's table, not from the authors' own analysis. This sample is represented by 100,000 to 150,000 distinct CDR3 sequences; 5% to 6.5% of them were singletons. The ten biggest clones cover around 2% of the sample.

The CDR3 numbers 13 residues from cysteine through phenylalanine. Only the CDR3 portion is preserved as DNA: 39 bases, with reading frame beginning at the first base. V is clipped by 5 bases and J by 2 bases, and the sequence between their germline boundaries is 10 bases long. Reading the germline V gene gives CDR1 ENHRY and CDR2 SYGVKD. Ficoll-Paque density gradient centrifugation was used to isolate PBMCs. Points the paper makes about the study in general: SARS-CoV-2 specificity was not confirmed for the second-wave clones peaking on day 37. The study included only a couple of mild cases, and larger cohorts that include severe cases with pre-infection samples were judged to be necessary. Some responding clones were found in pre-infection memory, which suggests that pre-existing cross-reactive memory T cells took part in the SARS-CoV-2 response. Contracting CD4+ clones were found mainly in CM and EM memory subsets, while CD8+ clones were enriched in EMRA. From day 15 to 85, contracting clones showed balanced CD4/CD8 phenotypes, whereas a second wave of clones that expanded from day 15 to 37 leaned towards CD4+.

The sample comprised PBMCs or a T cell subset sorted from them (not recorded which). The chain is encoded by TRBV10-3 joined to TRBJ2-7, with the D gene call left open. This TCR came from an adult woman who had mild COVID-19 (a few samples of this study predate the infection). The sample titles of this study are shuffled in the database, so cell type and time point are left out; the donor was told from shared clones. The CDR3 amino acid sequence is: CAISTPQPYEQYF. The DNA reads TGTGCCATCAGTACGCCCCAACCCTACGAGCAGTACTTC.